Following are 32 T cell receptor beta chains from one sample sequenced in a study of CD8+ T cells in alopecia areata. Treatment specified: oral pan-JAK inhibitor, 5-10 mg twice daily. Reverse transcription of extracted RNA yielded cDNA, which provided the sequencing template. Clones were read by immunoSEQ multiplex PCR, and TCRdb kept only the in-frame ones, dropping some. The data hold around 100,000 clones, with around three fifths observed a single time. The material was CD4+ T cells sorted from blood, obtained at week 24, from a patient treated with tofacitinib. The source is a human donor with alopecia areata.

The V gene is TRBV18, the J gene TRBJ2-1; D possibly corresponds to TRBD1 (6 bases). The CDR3 is 14 residues long. From germline, CDR1 is KGHSH and CDR2 LQKENI. Trimming stripped 0 bases from V and 6 bases from J, with 9 bases between. CDR3 sequence reads: CASSPPGAVNEQFF. The CDR3 coding sequence is TGTGCCAGCTCACCACCGGGGGCAGTCAATGAGCAGTTCTTC.

The V call is TRBV7-9, the J call TRBJ1-2; D gene ambiguous. The CDR3 sequence is 12 residues long. Germline-derived CDR1 and CDR2 are SEHNR and FQNEAQ (reference sequence). V shed 6 bases and J shed 7 bases, with 12 bases lying between them. CDR3 amino acids: CASSVRESGYTF. CDR3 DNA sequence: TGTGCCAGCAGTGTCCGCGAGTCTGGCTACACCTTC.

The rearrangement joins TRBV29-1 to TRBJ2-1, with a weak D call TRBD2 (5 bases). CDR1 and CDR2 from the germline V gene are SQVTM and ANQGSEA. Trimming pared 4 bases from V and 5 bases from J, leaving 21 bases between. The CDR3 is 16 residues long. The CDR3 region is CSVVLMYGNLNNEQFF. The DNA for the CDR3 is TGCAGCGTTGTCCTTATGTACGGGAATTTGAACAATGAGCAGTTCTTC.

The chain links TRBV7-3 to TRBJ2-3; no reliable D call. The germline CDR1 and CDR2 sequences are SGHTA and FQGTGA. The CDR3 has 13 amino acids. The V end was cut by 2 bases, the J end by 6 bases, with 9 bases between. Here the CDR3 reads CASSLPPADTQYF. Here the CDR3 DNA reads TGTGCCAGCAGCTTACCCCCGGCGGATACGCAGTATTTT. Together with reference TRBV7-3 and TRBJ2-3, the CDR3 gives the full variable domain: GAGVSQTPSNKVTEKGKYVELRCDPISGHTALYWYRQSLGQGPEFLIYFQGTGAADDSGLPNDRFFAVRPEGSVSTLKIQRTERGDSAVYLCASSLPPADTQYFGPGTRLTVL.

This clone was recorded a few times. V usage is TRBV29-1 and J usage is TRBJ1-5; 7 nucleotides line up with TRBD1. Germline CDR1 is SQVTM and CDR2 is ANQGSEA. The trim removed 5 bases at V and 4 bases at J, leaving 5 bases unmatched. This CDR3 has 13 residues. CDR3 in amino acids: CSVRGQLNQPQHF. The CDR3 nucleotides read TGCAGCGTTCGGGGACAGTTAAATCAGCCCCAGCATTTT.

The gene calls are TRBV7-9 and TRBJ2-5; 9 bases map to TRBD1. This CDR3 is built from 15 residues. Germline assignment: CDR1 SEHNR and CDR2 FQNEAQ (reference sequence). Germline trimming cut 5 bases from V and 2 bases from J; bases unmatched to any gene: 6. The CDR3 protein is CASSHGDRAQETQYF. CDR3 coding DNA: TGTGCCAGCAGCCATGGGGACAGGGCACAAGAGACCCAGTACTTC.

The chain recombines TRBV5-1 with TRBJ2-3; D possibly corresponds to TRBD1 (6 bases). V was shortened by 4 bases and J by 1 base, with 10 bases between the two germline ends. This CDR3 has 14 amino acids. Germline lookup yields CDR1 SGHRS and CDR2 YFSETQ. CDR3 loop: CASSVGQGTDTQYF. CDR3 DNA sequence: TGCGCCAGCAGCGTGGGACAAGGCACAGATACGCAGTATTTT.

This clone turned up a few times. Other DNA sequences in the same sample also yield this CDR3. The genes are TRBV29-1 and TRBJ2-3, with D tentatively TRBD1 or TRBD2 (7 bases each). The CDR3 loop spans 13 amino acids. Germline CDR1 SQVTM, CDR2 ANQGSEA. Deletions cut 4 bases from V and 3 bases from J, with 11 bases between. CDR3 residues: CSVVRGGTDTQYF. The CDR3 bases are TGCAGCGTTGTCAGGGGGGGTACAGATACGCAGTATTTT.

The J gene is TRBJ1-5, the V gene TRBV30; weak D call: TRBD1 (5 bases). The germline gives CDR1 GTSNPN, CDR2 SVGIG (reference sequence). V lost 5 bases and J lost 6, with 14 bases in between. The CDR3 runs to 13 residues. CDR3 protein: CAWGIQAGQPQHF. In DNA, the CDR3 is TGTGCCTGGGGGATACAGGCGGGTCAGCCCCAGCATTTT.

This clone was counted between two and nine times. This chain links TRBV30 with TRBJ1-5; possibly TRBD1 for D (5 bases). Trimming took off 0 bases at V and 5 bases at J, with 8 bases between the two ends. The germline V gene encodes CDR1 GTSNPN and CDR2 SVGIG (reference sequence). The CDR3 totals 13 residues. The CDR3 region has the DNA TGTGCCTGGAGTGTTTCGGGGGATCAGCCCCAGCATTTT. Translating gives CAWSVSGDQPQHF.

The V and J genes are TRBV7-2 and TRBJ1-1; D perhaps matches TRBD1 (6 bases). This CDR3 has 16 residues. Germline assignment: CDR1 SGHTA and CDR2 FQGNSA. Trimming took off 1 base at V and 0 bases at J, with 12 bases between the two ends. For the CDR3, the DNA is TGTGCCAGCAGCTTAGGCGGGGGGGCCCTGAACACTGAAGCTTTCTTT. It specifies CASSLGGGALNTEAFF.

The J gene is TRBJ2-7, the V gene TRBV6-1; D call uncertain. The CDR3 is 14 residues long. Germline values: CDR1 MNHNS, CDR2 SASEGT. Trimming shortened V by 8 bases and J by 6 bases, and 20 bases separated the two germline ends. CDR3 sequence (DNA): TGTGCCAGCGAGCCCTCCGGCTCCATCACCGAGCAGTACTTC. Amino acid sequence: CASEPSGSITEQYF.

This rearrangement joins TRBV2 to TRBJ1-5; D perhaps matches TRBD1 (6 bases). Trimming cost V 1 base and J 3 bases, with 10 bases left between them. Germline-derived CDR1 and CDR2 are SNHLY and FYNNEI. This CDR3 region has 15 residues. The CDR3 region is CASSEEAGVNQPQHF. Here the CDR3 DNA reads TGTGCCAGCAGTGAAGAGGCAGGGGTCAATCAGCCCCAGCATTTT.

This chain uses TRBV5-6 with TRBJ2-5; D is unclear. V was shortened by 2 bases and J by 3 bases, with 8 bases between the two germline ends. Germline CDR1 is SGHDT and CDR2 is YYEEEE. The CDR3 extends over 13 amino acids. As DNA, the CDR3 is TGTGCCAGCAGCTTTGGGCATGAAGAGACCCAGTACTTC. It specifies CASSFGHEETQYF. Variable domain in full (rest from reference TRBV5-6 and TRBJ2-5): DAGVTQSPTHLIKTRGQQVTLRCSPKSGHDTVSWYQQALGQGPQFIFQYYEEEERQRGNFPDRFSGHQFPNYSSELNVNALLLGDSALYLCASSFGHEETQYFGPGTRLLVL.

This clone occurred a few times. The gene calls are TRBV29-1 and TRBJ1-5; unclear D gene. The germline V and J ends were trimmed by 4 bases and 1 base, with 11 bases remaining between them. The CDR3 covers 14 residues. Germline assignment: CDR1 SQVTM and CDR2 ANQGSEA. This CDR3 is CSVVWQSSNQPQHF. Written as DNA, the CDR3 is TGCAGCGTTGTTTGGCAGTCGAGCAATCAGCCCCAGCATTTT.

The chain combines TRBV27 with TRBJ1-6; D gene unclear. The germline V gene has CDR1 MNHEY and CDR2 SMNVEV (reference sequence). The CDR3 length is 14 residues. The V and J ends lost 3 bases and 8 bases respectively, with 11 bases between them. CDR3 coding DNA: TGTGCCAGCAGTTTGAGGGTTATAGATTCACCCCTCCACTTT. Its translation: CASSLRVIDSPLHF.

This clone was picked up one time. The rearrangement links TRBV30 to TRBJ1-1, with D unresolved. Looked up from germline, CDR1 is GTSNPN and CDR2 is SVGIG (reference sequence). V lost 0 bases and J lost 5, with 10 bases in between. The CDR3 covers 13 residues. CDR3 sequence reads: CAWSVRGSTEAFF. In DNA, the CDR3 is TGTGCCTGGAGTGTACGGGGTTCTACTGAAGCTTTCTTT.

The V call is TRBV19, the J call TRBJ2-3; no clear D. Per the germline V gene, CDR1 is LNHDA and CDR2 is SQIVND (reference sequence). The V end lost 7 bases, the J end lost 4 bases, and 12 bases lay between the germline ends. CDR3 length: 13 residues. For the CDR3, the DNA is TGTGCCAGTACCCTAGGGCCCGCAGATACGCAGTATTTT. It codes for CASTLGPADTQYF.

This chain joins TRBV29-1 and TRBJ1-1, with D unresolved. Trimming shortened V by 4 bases and J by 6 bases, and 6 bases separated the two germline ends. From germline, CDR1 is SQVTM and CDR2 ANQGSEA. This CDR3 is built from 10 residues. CDR3: CSVGTSEAFF. In DNA, the CDR3 is TGCAGCGTTGGGACGTCTGAAGCTTTCTTT. Full variable domain (outside the CDR3, taken from reference TRBV29-1 and TRBJ1-1): SAVISQKPSRDICQRGTSLTIQCQVDSQVTMMFWYRQQPGQSLTLIATANQGSEATYESGFVIDKFPISRPNLTFSTLTVSNMSPEDSSIYLCSVGTSEAFFGQGTRLTVV.

This clone was detected a few times. The chain carries TRBV29-1 and TRBJ2-7; no definite D call. Looked up from germline, CDR1 is SQVTM and CDR2 is ANQGSEA. The CDR3 contains 14 residues. V was trimmed by 0 bases and J by 3 bases, leaving 12 bases between them. This chain's CDR3 is CSVEDLGNSYEQYF. CDR3 sequence (DNA): TGCAGCGTTGAAGATTTGGGGAACAGCTACGAGCAGTACTTC.

The gene calls are TRBV9 and TRBJ1-4; no definite D call. The germline V and J ends were trimmed by 2 bases and 7 bases, with 9 bases remaining between them. Germline V CDR1 and CDR2: SGDLS, YYNGEE. This CDR3 has 13 residues. Here the CDR3 DNA reads TGTGCCAGCAGCGTTGGGGAGCGTGAAAAACTGTTTTTT. Translating gives CASSVGEREKLFF. Using reference TRBV9 and TRBJ1-4 for the parts outside the CDR3, the full variable domain is DSGVTQTPKHLITATGQRVTLRCSPRSGDLSVYWYQQSLDQGLQFLIQYYNGEERAKGNILERFSAQQFPDLHSELNLSSLELGDSALYFCASSVGEREKLFFGSGTQLSVL.

A few counts support this clone. V is TRBV2 and J is TRBJ2-2; the match to TRBD1 covers 7 bases. The germline V gene encodes CDR1 SNHLY and CDR2 FYNNEI. V was pared by 8 bases and J by 6 bases, with 9 bases of the junction left unmatched. The CDR3 spans 14 residues. CDR3 protein: CASRRDSFPGELFF. CDR3 nucleotide sequence: TGTGCCAGCCGACGGGACAGTTTTCCCGGGGAGCTGTTTTTT.

The chain employs TRBV30 and TRBJ1-3, with D possibly being TRBD1 (5 bases). This CDR3 contains 14 residues. Trimming shortened V by 7 bases and J by 0 bases, and 13 bases separated the two germline ends. Germline CDR1 and CDR2: GTSNPN and SVGIG (reference sequence). The CDR3 DNA follows: TGTGCCTCCCCGACAGAGAACTCTGGAAACACCATATATTTT. Its protein is CASPTENSGNTIYF.

The chain has TRBV5-5 and TRBJ2-3; no firm D call. The CDR3 has 15 amino acids. From germline, CDR1 is SGHKS and CDR2 YYEKEE (reference sequence). V lost 7 bases and J lost 0, with 15 bases in between. The CDR3 nucleotides are TGTGCCAGCGGAATGTCGGCTACTAGCACAGATACGCAGTATTTT. Its translation is CASGMSATSTDTQYF.

DNA for the CDR3: TGCAGCGTTGGAAATCAGGGGAACACTGAAGCTTTCTTT. Translating gives CSVGNQGNTEAFF. This sequence joins TRBV29-1 and TRBJ1-1; weak D call: TRBD1 (5 bases). The CDR3 contains 13 residues. V lost 4 bases and J lost 1, with 10 bases in between. Germline CDR1 and CDR2: SQVTM and ANQGSEA.

This chain joins TRBV29-1 and TRBJ2-1, with D unclear. The CDR3 covers 9 residues. V was clipped by 4 bases and J by 8 bases, with 3 bases between them. CDR1 and CDR2 from the germline V gene are SQVTM and ANQGSEA. Here the CDR3 DNA reads TGCAGCGTTGGGTATGAGCAGTTCTTC. This translates into CSVGYEQFF.

This clone appeared a few times. V and J are TRBV7-9 and TRBJ2-7, with 9 bases identical to TRBD2. The CDR3 is 14 residues long. Germline V gene data show CDR1 as SEHNR and CDR2 as FQNEAQ (reference sequence). V gave up 5 bases and J gave up 0 bases; unmatched junction bases: 2. The CDR3 nucleotides read TGTGCCAGCAGCGCTAGCGGGGCCTCCTACGAGCAGTACTTC. This gives the protein CASSASGASYEQYF.

This clone turned up a few times. The J gene is TRBJ2-1, the V gene TRBV21-1; the D call in the table, TRBD2, was not verified against the DNA. TRBV21-1 is designated a pseudogene. The CDR3 covers 18 residues. The CDR3 sequence: CASSKAATASGGSHEQFF. The CDR3 bases are TGTGCCAGCAGCAAAGCCGCGACCGCTAGCGGGGGTTCCCATGAGCAGTTCTTC.

This clone has more than one count but fewer than ten. This sequence joins TRBV4-1 and TRBJ2-7, with D unclear. CDR3 length equals 13 residues. Trimming cost V 2 bases and J 7 bases, with 12 bases left between them. The germline CDR1 and CDR2 sequences are MGHRA and YSYEKL. This CDR3 is CASSQRTRWEQYF. CDR3 bases: TGCGCCAGCAGCCAAAGGACCCGCTGGGAGCAGTACTTC.

The V call is TRBV4-2, the J call TRBJ1-5; no definite D call. Trimming shortened V by 0 bases and J by 6 bases, and 12 bases separated the two germline ends. Germline V gene data show CDR1 as LGHNA and CDR2 as YNFKEQ. This CDR3 spans 15 amino acids. The CDR3 region is CASSQERGPFQPQHF. CDR3 sequence (DNA): TGTGCCAGCAGCCAAGAGCGAGGTCCATTTCAGCCCCAGCATTTT.

A few counts support this clone. The chain employs TRBV30 and TRBJ1-6; D ambiguous. Trimming removed 1 base at V and 7 bases at J, with 11 bases between. CDR3 length equals 14 residues. Germline V CDR1 and CDR2: GTSNPN, SVGIG (reference sequence). CDR3 sequence reads: CAWSGFSGNSPLHF. The CDR3 coding sequence is TGTGCCTGGAGTGGGTTCTCCGGGAATTCACCCCTCCACTTT.

This chain joins TRBV25-1 and TRBJ2-5; TRBD1 agrees at 9 bases. Trimming at V came to 4 bases and at J to 7 bases, leaving 7 bases not matched to a gene. Germline CDR1 and CDR2: MGHDK and SYGVNS. The CDR3 totals 14 residues. The CDR3, as DNA: TGTGCCAGCAGTGCGACAGGGGGAAAAGGGACCCAGTACTTC. This codes for CASSATGGKGTQYF. Combining the CDR3 with reference TRBV25-1 and TRBJ2-5 gives the whole variable domain EADIYQTPRYLVIGTGKKITLECSQTMGHDKMYWYQQDPGMELHLIHYSYGVNSTEKGDLSSESTVSRIRTEHFPLTLESARPSHTSQYLCASSATGGKGTQYFGPGTRLLVL.